Listed below are T cell receptor beta chains from one sample, sequenced in a study of patients and donors after allogeneic stem cell transplantation. TCRdb used MiXCR to reprocess the RT-PCR reads, holding one entry per CDR3 protein. The sample shows approximately 170,000 distinct CDR3 sequences, 30% of them seen only once. Sequenced sample: blood, either unsorted or a sorted T cell fraction (not recorded which). The origin of the receptors is a human donor who was either an allogeneic HSCT recipient or a stem cell or donor lymphocyte infusion donor (not recorded which). It is not recorded whose cells these are; they may come from a transplant donor. Each CDR3 is given with its conserved first and last residue. The D gene is left open where the match is weak. Rows may omit the clone size; those that give it use once, few, many or a size class.

TRBJ2-3,TRBV4-3,TRBD2,.,TGCGCCAGCAGCCGAAGACTAGCGGGAGTAGATACGCAGTATTTT,CASSRRLAGVDTQYF
TRBJ1-5,TRBV12-3/TRBV12-4,.,many,TGTGCCAGCAGTCGGGACTTCAATCAGCCCCAGCATTTT,CASSRDFNQPQHF
TRBJ2-5,TRBV7-2,TRBD2,.,TGTGCCAGCAGCTTAGGCGGGAGGAAAGAGACCCAGTACTTC,CASSLGGRKETQYF
TRBJ2-3,TRBV7-2,.,.,TGTGCCAGCAGGCTTCCGGGAAGGACAGATACGCAGTATTTT,CASRLPGRTDTQYF
TRBJ1-1,TRBV3-1,.,.,TGTGCCAGCAGCTATCAAGGGTATGACACTGAAGCTTTCTTT,CASSYQGYDTEAFF
TRBJ2-5,TRBV27,TRBD1,once,TGTGCCAGCAGGGAGAGGGGGCGTTTGGAGACCCAGTACTTC,CASRERGRLETQYF
TRBJ2-3,TRBV5-1,.,once,TGCGCCAGCAGCTTGCTGACAGGGAGGACAGATACGCAGTATTTT,CASSLLTGRTDTQYF
TRBJ1-1,TRBV20-1,.,many,TGCAGTGCTGAGGATTACACTGAAGCTTTCTTT,CSAEDYTEAFF
TRBJ2-7,TRBV18,.,.,TGTGCCAGCTCACCACCGGACGGTTACGAGCAGTACTTC,CASSPPDGYEQYF
TRBJ1-6,TRBV10-3,.,few,TGTGCCATCAGTGAGTCGGTCTCGAACCGTTCACCCCTCCACTTT,CAISESVSNRSPLHF
TRBJ1-5,TRBV7-2,TRBD1,few,TGTGCCAGCAGCTTAGACAGGGGGCCAAGGCAGCCCCAGCATTTT,CASSLDRGPRQPQHF
TRBJ2-1,TRBV5-7,TRBD2,.,TGTGCCACAAAGAGCGGGAGGGAAAACAATGAGCAGTTCTTC,CATKSGRENNEQFF
TRBJ1-2,TRBV7-3,.,many,TGTGCCAGCAGCTTGCCAGGAACGAGTTACGGCTACACCTTC,CASSLPGTSYGYTF
TRBJ2-1,TRBV29-1,TRBD2,.,TGCAGCGTTGTGGCTAGCGGGCCCTACAATGAGCAGTTCTTC,CSVVASGPYNEQFF
TRBJ2-7,TRBV12-3/TRBV12-4,.,.,TGTGCCAGCAGTTTCGCCCACAGCAGAGGGCGGGATGCCTACGAGCAGTACTTC,CASSFAHSRGRDAYEQYF
TRBJ2-1,TRBV4-1,.,once,TGCGCCAGCAGCCAAGAGGGACTTCTCACCCACAATGAGCAGTTCTTC,CASSQEGLLTHNEQFF
TRBJ1-5,TRBV6-5,.,.,TGTGCCAGCAGTCACAACTCGCCGAGAACCGGCAATCAGCCCCAGCATTTT,CASSHNSPRTGNQPQHF
TRBJ1-1,TRBV28,.,few,TGTGCCAGCCTGCTCCAGGGGCTCACTGAAGCTTTCTTT,CASLLQGLTEAFF
TRBJ2-7,TRBV7-9,.,.,TGTGCCAGCAGCTCCCCTACTAGAAAAGGCTACGAGCAGTACTTC,CASSSPTRKGYEQYF
TRBJ2-1,TRBV4-3,.,few,TGCGCCAGCAGCCAAGATTCGACAGCCTACAATGAGCAGTTCTTC,CASSQDSTAYNEQFF
TRBJ1-1,TRBV5-1,.,many,TGCGCCAGCAGCTTGGGCATGACAGTGAACACTGAAGCTTTCTTT,CASSLGMTVNTEAFF
TRBJ2-3,TRBV10-3,.,few,TGTGCCATCAGTGAGGGCGGGCACATATATACGCAGTATTTT,CAISEGGHIYTQYF
TRBJ2-3,TRBV4-3,.,.,TGCGCCAGCAGCCAAATGGCGGGACGGACTAGCACAGATACGCAGTATTTT,CASSQMAGRTSTDTQYF
TRBJ2-2,TRBV5-5,.,.,TGTGCCAGCAGCTTGGCTGGGCACGCGAACACCGGGGAGCTGTTTTTT,CASSLAGHANTGELFF
TRBJ2-1,TRBV28,.,.,TGTGCCAGCAGTTCGGACGGACTAGGGGGCAATGAGCAGTTCTTC,CASSSDGLGGNEQFF
TRBJ1-3,TRBV7-9,TRBD1,.,TGTGCCAGCAGCCCTCAGACAGGGAGGGGAAACACCATATATTTT,CASSPQTGRGNTIYF
TRBJ1-2,TRBV5-1,.,few,TGCGCCAGCAGCTTGGACGACAGGCTCCTCTATGGCTACACCTTC,CASSLDDRLLYGYTF
TRBJ1-2,TRBV7-2,TRBD1,.,TGTGCCAGCAGCTTAACGTTGACAGGGGTAAACTATGGCTACACCTTC,CASSLTLTGVNYGYTF
TRBJ1-2,TRBV28,.,.,TGTGCCAGCAGTTCACCGATTAACTATGGCTACACCTTC,CASSSPINYGYTF
TRBJ2-7,TRBV4-1,.,few,TGCGCCAGCAGCCCCGTGGGGACGGCGACCTACGAGCAGTACTTC,CASSPVGTATYEQYF
TRBJ2-7,TRBV5-1,TRBD1,.,TGCGCCAGCAGCGTGGGACAGGGCGAGAACGAGCAGTACTTC,CASSVGQGENEQYF
TRBJ2-1,TRBV4-2,.,.,TGTGCCAGCAGCCAAGAATGGAGTGAGCTCTACAATGAGCAGTTCTTC,CASSQEWSELYNEQFF
TRBJ1-4,TRBV6-5,TRBD1,.,TGTGCCAGCAAGGAATTAACCGGGACAGGGGATTGGAAACTGTTTTTT,CASKELTGTGDWKLFF
TRBJ2-7,TRBV12-3/TRBV12-4,TRBD2,once,TGTGCCAGCAGTTCCCCCCTAGCGGCCTTCTACGAGCAGTACTTC,CASSSPLAAFYEQYF
TRBJ1-6,TRBV20-1,.,.,TGCAGTGCTAGAGATACAGGGAGGAACTCACCCCTCCACTTT,CSARDTGRNSPLHF
TRBJ2-1,TRBV6-5,TRBD2,few,TGTGCCAGCCGGCTAGCGGGATACAATGAGCAGTTCTTC,CASRLAGYNEQFF
TRBJ1-1,TRBV19,.,few,TGTGCCAGTAGCGCCGACAATCCCCGCGGGAACACTGAAGCTTTCTTT,CASSADNPRGNTEAFF
TRBJ2-3,TRBV5-1,TRBD1,few,TGCGCCAGCAGCTTGGCCCCGACAGGGAGCACAGATACGCAGTATTTT,CASSLAPTGSTDTQYF
TRBJ2-5,TRBV4-3,TRBD1,few,TGCGCCAGCAGCCAAGGGGGGACAGGCCAAGAGACCCAGTACTTC,CASSQGGTGQETQYF
TRBJ1-1,TRBV5-6,.,few,TGTGCCAGCACCATATACAGGAACACTGAAGCTTTCTTT,CASTIYRNTEAFF
TRBJ2-7,TRBV5-6,.,few,TGTGCCAGCAGCTTGGATGTCTCCTACGAGCAGTACTTC,CASSLDVSYEQYF
TRBJ1-2,TRBV24-1,TRBD1,.,TGTGCCACCAGTGGGACAGGGGAATATAACTATGGCTACACCTTC,CATSGTGEYNYGYTF
TRBJ2-7,TRBV5-1,.,.,TGCGCCAGCAGCTTGGTTGTCCGGACAGTAGGCTCCTACGAGCAGTACTTC,CASSLVVRTVGSYEQYF